The source of this T cell receptor beta chain is a study of shared T cell receptors in the human thymus. The germline V gene has CDR1 MNHNY and CDR2 SVGAGI (reference sequence). The V end was cut by 5 bases, the J end by 3 bases, with 13 bases between. The CDR3 sequence is 14 residues long. This clone was detected only a few times. Generated by immunoSEQ multiplex PCR, the TCRdb table keeps only in-frame clones and is missing some. The table lists hundreds of thousands of clones, approximately 80% of them singletons, with more than 0.01% in the top ten. These same records also appear under a second study, on human thymus T cells.

The sample taken for sequencing was thymocytes. The gene calls are TRBV6-6 and TRBJ1-1; a possible D gene is TRBD1 (5 bases). The TCR originated in a boy less than two years old with a congenital heart defect. The CDR3 sequence is CASSQTDTDTEAFF. DNA of the CDR3: TGTGCCAGCAGTCAAACGGACACTGACACTGAAGCTTTCTTT.